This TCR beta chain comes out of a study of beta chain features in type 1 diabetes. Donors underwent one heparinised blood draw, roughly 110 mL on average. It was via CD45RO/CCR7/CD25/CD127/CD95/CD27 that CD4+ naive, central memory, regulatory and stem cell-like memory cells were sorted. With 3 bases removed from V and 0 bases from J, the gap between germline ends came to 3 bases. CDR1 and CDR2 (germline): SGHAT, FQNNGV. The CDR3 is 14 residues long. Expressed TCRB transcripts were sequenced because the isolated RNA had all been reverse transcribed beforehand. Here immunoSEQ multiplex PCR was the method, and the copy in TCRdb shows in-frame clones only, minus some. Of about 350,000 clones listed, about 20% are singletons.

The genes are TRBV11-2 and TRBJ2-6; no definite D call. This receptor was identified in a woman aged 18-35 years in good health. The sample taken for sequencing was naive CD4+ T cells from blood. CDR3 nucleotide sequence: TGTGCCAGCAGCTTCCACTCTGGGGCCAACGTCCTGACTTTC. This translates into CASSFHSGANVLTF.